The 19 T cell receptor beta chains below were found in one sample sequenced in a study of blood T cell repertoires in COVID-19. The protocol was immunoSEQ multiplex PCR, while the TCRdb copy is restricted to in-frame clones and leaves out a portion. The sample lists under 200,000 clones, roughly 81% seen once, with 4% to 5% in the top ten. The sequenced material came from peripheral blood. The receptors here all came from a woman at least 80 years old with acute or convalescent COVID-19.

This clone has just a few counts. The CDR3 spells CASSDTSGDGELFF. CDR3 nucleotides: TGCGCCAGCAGTGACACTAGCGGTGACGGGGAGCTGTTTTTT. The V gene is TRBV10-1, the J gene TRBJ2-2, with 8 positions matching TRBD2. Trimming took 3 bases from V and 7 from J; bases not matched to a gene: 4. There are 14 residues in the CDR3. Germline V gene sequence: CDR1 WNHNN, CDR2 SYGVQD (reference sequence).

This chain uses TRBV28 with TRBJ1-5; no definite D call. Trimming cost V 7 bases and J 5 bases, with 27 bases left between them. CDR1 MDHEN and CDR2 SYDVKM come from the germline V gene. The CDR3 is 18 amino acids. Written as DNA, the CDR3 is TGTGCCAGCATCGAAGCGGATAGGGATTTTTGGAGCCATCAGCCCCAGCATTTT. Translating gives CASIEADRDFWSHQPQHF.

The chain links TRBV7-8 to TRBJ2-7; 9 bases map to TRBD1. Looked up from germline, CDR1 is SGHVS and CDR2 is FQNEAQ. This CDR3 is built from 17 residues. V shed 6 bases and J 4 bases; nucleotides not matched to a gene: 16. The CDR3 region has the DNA TGTGCCAGCAGTCCCCTCACAGGGGGCTTACTTACTTACGAGCAGTACTTC. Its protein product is CASSPLTGGLLTYEQYF.

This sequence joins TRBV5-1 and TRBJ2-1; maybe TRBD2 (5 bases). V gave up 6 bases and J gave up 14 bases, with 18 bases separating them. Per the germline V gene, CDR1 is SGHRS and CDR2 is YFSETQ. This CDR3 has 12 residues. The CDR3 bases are TGCGCCAGCAACGAGCCCCAAGGAGGAAAGTTCTTC. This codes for CASNEPQGGKFF.

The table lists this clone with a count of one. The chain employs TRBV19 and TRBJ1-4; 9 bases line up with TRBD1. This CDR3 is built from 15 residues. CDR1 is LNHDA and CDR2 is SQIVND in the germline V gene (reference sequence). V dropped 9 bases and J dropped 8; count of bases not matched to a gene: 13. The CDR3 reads CASQIFGTGSEKLFF. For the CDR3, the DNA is TGTGCCAGCCAGATATTCGGGACAGGGTCGGAAAAACTGTTTTTT.

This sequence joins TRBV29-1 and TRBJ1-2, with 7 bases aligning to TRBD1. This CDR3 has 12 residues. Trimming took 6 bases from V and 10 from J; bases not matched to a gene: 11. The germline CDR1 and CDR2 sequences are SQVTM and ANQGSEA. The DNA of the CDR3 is TGCAGCGTGGAAAGGGACAGCCTCGACTACACCTTC. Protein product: CSVERDSLDYTF.

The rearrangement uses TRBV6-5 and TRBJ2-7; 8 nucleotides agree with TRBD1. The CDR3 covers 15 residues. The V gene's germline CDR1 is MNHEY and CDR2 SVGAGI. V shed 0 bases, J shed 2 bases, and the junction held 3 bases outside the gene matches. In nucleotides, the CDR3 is TGTGCCAGCAGTTACTCCGGGACAGGTACCTACGAGCAGTACTTC. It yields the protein CASSYSGTGTYEQYF.

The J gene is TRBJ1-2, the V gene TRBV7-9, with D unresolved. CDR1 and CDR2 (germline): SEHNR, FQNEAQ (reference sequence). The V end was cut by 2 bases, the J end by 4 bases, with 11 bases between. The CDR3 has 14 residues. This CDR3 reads CASSLSLETYGYTF. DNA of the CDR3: TGTGCCAGCAGCTTATCTTTGGAGACCTATGGCTACACCTTC.

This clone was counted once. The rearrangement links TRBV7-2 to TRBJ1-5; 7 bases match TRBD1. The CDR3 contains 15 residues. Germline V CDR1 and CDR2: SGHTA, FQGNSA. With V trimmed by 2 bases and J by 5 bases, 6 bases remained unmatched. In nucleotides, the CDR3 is TGTGCCAGCAGCTTATGGGTCACAGGGGATCAGCCCCAGCATTTT. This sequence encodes CASSLWVTGDQPQHF. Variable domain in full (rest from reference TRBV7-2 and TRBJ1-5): GAGVSQSPSNKVTEKGKDVELRCDPISGHTALYWYRQSLGQGLEFLIYFQGNSAPDKSGLPSDRFSAERTGGSVSTLTIQRTQQEDSAVYLCASSLWVTGDQPQHFGDGTRLSIL.

DNA of the CDR3: TGCAGCGTTGTTGGTTGGAGCTCTGGAAACACCATATATTTT. Amino acids: CSVVGWSSGNTIYF. This rearrangement joins TRBV29-1 to TRBJ1-3; no definite D call. The CDR3 sequence is 14 residues long. Trimming took off 4 bases at V and 0 bases at J, with 10 bases between the two ends. Germline CDR1 is SQVTM and CDR2 is ANQGSEA.

CDR3 residues: CAWSSKGTGGSPLHF. As DNA, the CDR3 is TGTGCCTGGAGTAGTAAGGGGACAGGGGGATCACCCCTCCACTTT. The chain combines TRBV30 with TRBJ1-6; the match to TRBD1 covers 11 bases. Trimming removed 2 bases from V and 10 bases from J; junction bases left unmatched: 7. CDR3 size: 15 residues. Germline V gives CDR1 GTSNPN, CDR2 SVGIG (reference sequence).

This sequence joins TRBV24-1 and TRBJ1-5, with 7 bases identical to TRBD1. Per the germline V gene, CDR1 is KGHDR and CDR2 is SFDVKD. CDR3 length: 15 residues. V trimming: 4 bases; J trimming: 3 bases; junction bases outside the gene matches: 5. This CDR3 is CATSDRTGLNQPQHF. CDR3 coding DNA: TGTGCCACCAGTGACCGGACAGGCCTCAATCAGCCCCAGCATTTT.

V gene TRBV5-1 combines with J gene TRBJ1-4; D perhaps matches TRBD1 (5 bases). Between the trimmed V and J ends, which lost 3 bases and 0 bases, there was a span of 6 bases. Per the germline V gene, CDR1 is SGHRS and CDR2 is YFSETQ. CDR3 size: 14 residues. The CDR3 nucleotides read TGCGCCAGCAGCTCAGGGACAACTAATGAAAAACTGTTTTTT. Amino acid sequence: CASSSGTTNEKLFF.

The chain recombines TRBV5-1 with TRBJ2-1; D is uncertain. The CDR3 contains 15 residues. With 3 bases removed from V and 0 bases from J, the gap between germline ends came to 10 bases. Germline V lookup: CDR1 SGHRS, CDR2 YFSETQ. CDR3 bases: TGCGCCAGCAGCTCGGTACGGAGCTCCTACAATGAGCAGTTCTTC. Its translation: CASSSVRSSYNEQFF.

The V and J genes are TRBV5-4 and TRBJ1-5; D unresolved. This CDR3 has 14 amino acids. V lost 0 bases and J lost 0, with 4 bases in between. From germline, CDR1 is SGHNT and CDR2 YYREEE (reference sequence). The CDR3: CASSLAFSNQPQHF. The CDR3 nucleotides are TGTGCCAGCAGCTTGGCCTTTAGCAATCAGCCCCAGCATTTT.

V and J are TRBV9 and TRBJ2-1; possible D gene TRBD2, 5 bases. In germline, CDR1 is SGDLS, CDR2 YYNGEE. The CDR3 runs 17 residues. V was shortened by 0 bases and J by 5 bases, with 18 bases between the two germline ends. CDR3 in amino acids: CASSVVDRALGNNEQFF. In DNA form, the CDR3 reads TGTGCCAGCAGCGTAGTTGACCGGGCCCTCGGGAACAATGAGCAGTTCTTC.

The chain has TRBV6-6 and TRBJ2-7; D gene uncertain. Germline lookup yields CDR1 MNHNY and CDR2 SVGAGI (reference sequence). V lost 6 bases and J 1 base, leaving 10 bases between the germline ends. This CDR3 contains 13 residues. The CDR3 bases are TGTGCCAGCAGGGGCACTCCATCCTACGAGCAGTACTTC. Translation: CASRGTPSYEQYF.

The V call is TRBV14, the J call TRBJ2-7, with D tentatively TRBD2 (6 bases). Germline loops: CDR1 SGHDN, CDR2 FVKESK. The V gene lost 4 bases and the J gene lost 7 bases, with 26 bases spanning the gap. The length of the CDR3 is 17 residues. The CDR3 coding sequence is TGTGCCAGCAGCCGCATAACCCCCGGGACTGTCCCCGGGGAGCAGTACTTC. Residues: CASSRITPGTVPGEQYF. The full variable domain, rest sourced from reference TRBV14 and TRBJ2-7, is EAGVTQFPSHSVIEKGQTVTLRCDPISGHDNLYWYRRVMGKEIKFLLHFVKESKQDESGMPNNRFLAERTGGTYSTLKVQPAELEDSGVYFCASSRITPGTVPGEQYFGPGTRLTVT.

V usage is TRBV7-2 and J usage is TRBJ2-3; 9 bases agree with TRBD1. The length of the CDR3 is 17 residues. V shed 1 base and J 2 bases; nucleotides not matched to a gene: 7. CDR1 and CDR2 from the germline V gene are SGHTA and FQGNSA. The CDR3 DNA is TGTGCCAGCAGCTTAGTGGGACAGGGTCAACCCACAGATACGCAGTATTTT. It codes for CASSLVGQGQPTDTQYF.